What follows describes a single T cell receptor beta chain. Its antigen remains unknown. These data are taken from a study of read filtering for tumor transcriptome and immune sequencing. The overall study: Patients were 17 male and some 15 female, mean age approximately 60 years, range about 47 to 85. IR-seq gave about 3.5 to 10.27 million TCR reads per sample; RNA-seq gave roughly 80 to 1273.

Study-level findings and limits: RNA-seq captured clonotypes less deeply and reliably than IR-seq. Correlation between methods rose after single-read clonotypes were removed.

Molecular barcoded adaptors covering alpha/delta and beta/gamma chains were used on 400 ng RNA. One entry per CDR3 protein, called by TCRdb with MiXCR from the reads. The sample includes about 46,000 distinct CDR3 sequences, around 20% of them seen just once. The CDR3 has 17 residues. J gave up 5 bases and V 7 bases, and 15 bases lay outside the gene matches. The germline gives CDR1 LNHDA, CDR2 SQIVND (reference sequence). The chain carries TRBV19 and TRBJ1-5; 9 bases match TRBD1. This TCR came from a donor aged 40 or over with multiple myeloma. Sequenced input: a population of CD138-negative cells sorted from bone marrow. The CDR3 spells CASTPVGGQGLHQPQHF. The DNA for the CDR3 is TGTGCCAGTACCCCGGTTGGGGGACAGGGCCTGCATCAGCCCCAGCATTTT. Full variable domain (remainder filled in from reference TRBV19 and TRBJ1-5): DGGITQSPKYLFRKEGQNVTLSCEQNLNHDAMYWYRQDPGQGLRLIYYSQIVNDFQKGDIAEGYSVSREKKESFPLTVTSAQKNPTAFYLCASTPVGGQGLHQPQHFGDGTRLSIL.